This is a list of T cell receptor beta chains from one sample in a study of T cells in localized non-small cell lung cancer. The table came from immunoSEQ multiplex PCR; TCRdb's copy has only in-frame clones and leaves some out. The repertoire holds tens of thousands of clones, around nine tenths seen once, with 4% to 5% in the top ten. The specimen comprised peripheral blood, sampled before any cancer treatment. These TCRs come from a woman aged 35 to 70 with stage I lung adenocarcinoma. The CDR3 runs from the conserved cysteine through the conserved F or W. The D gene is left open where the match is weak. Some rows have no size entry. The others give once, few or many, or a class for an expanded clone.

v_call	clone_size	j_call	d_call	cdr3_aa	cdr3_nt
TRBV9	NA	TRBJ2-7	TRBD1	CASSRDRVAEQYF	TGTGCCAGCAGCAGGGACAGGGTAGCCGAGCAGTACTTC
TRBV19	NA	TRBJ2-3	TRBD2	CASSIITSGVPSTDTQYF	TGTGCCAGTAGTATAATAACTAGCGGGGTGCCTAGCACAGATACGCAGTATTTT
TRBV11-3	NA	TRBJ2-6	TRBD1	CASSLEGWTGGLSGANVLTF	TGTGCCAGCAGCTTAGAGGGATGGACAGGGGGCCTCTCTGGGGCCAACGTCCTGACTTTC
TRBV6-5	NA	TRBJ1-1	TRBD1	CASSSLTGESAFF	TGTGCCAGCAGTTCCTTGACAGGGGAATCAGCTTTCTTT
TRBV28	NA	TRBJ1-3	NA	CASNELSGNTIYF	TGTGCCAGCAACGAGCTCTCTGGAAACACCATATATTTT
TRBV7-2	NA	TRBJ2-3	NA	CASSLVPDTQYF	TGTGCCAGCAGCTTAGTCCCAGATACGCAGTATTTT
TRBV6-4	NA	TRBJ1-1	TRBD1	CASSVGTGANTEAFF	TGTGCCAGCAGTGTCGGGACAGGGGCGAACACTGAAGCTTTCTTT
TRBV7-2	NA	TRBJ1-1	TRBD1	CASGRGGLSNTEAFF	TGTGCCAGTGGCAGGGGGGGGCTTAGCAACACTGAAGCTTTCTTT
TRBV7-3	NA	TRBJ1-2	NA	CASSLSPGTGGYTF	TGTGCCAGCAGCTTAAGTCCAGGGACGGGCGGCTACACCTTC
TRBV10-3	once	TRBJ1-1	TRBD1	CAISGTGNTEAFF	TGTGCCATCAGTGGGACAGGGAACACTGAAGCTTTCTTT
TRBV11-2	NA	TRBJ1-2	NA	CASSLASPTNYGYTF	TGTGCCAGCAGCTTAGCTTCACCTACAAACTATGGCTACACCTTC
TRBV4-3	NA	TRBJ1-6	NA	CASSQSNLRNGGLGSPLHF	TGCGCCAGCAGCCAGTCGAACCTTCGGAACGGGGGGTTAGGTTCACCCCTCCACTTT
TRBV5-6	NA	TRBJ1-1	NA	CASSLNRMNTEAFF	TGTGCCAGCAGCCTGAACCGTATGAACACTGAAGCTTTCTTT
TRBV5-6	NA	TRBJ2-3	NA	CASSDRAGASWGTDTQYF	TGTGCCAGCAGCGATCGGGCGGGGGCGTCTTGGGGCACAGATACGCAGTATTTT
TRBV9	NA	TRBJ1-2	NA	CASSSEEAPVYGYTF	TGTGCCAGCAGCTCGGAAGAGGCGCCAGTCTATGGCTACACCTTC
TRBV5-4	few	TRBJ1-3	TRBD1	CASNTGGNSGNTIYF	TGTGCCAGTAATACAGGGGGCAACTCTGGAAACACCATATATTTT
TRBV5-1	NA	TRBJ1-1	TRBD1	CASSLRQGATEAFF	TGCGCCAGCAGCCTAAGACAGGGGGCCACTGAAGCTTTCTTT
TRBV11-2	once	TRBJ2-1	NA	CASSTRRGGDNEQFF	TGTGCCAGCAGCACTCGAAGGGGGGGGGACAATGAGCAGTTCTTC
TRBV29-1	once	TRBJ1-1	TRBD1	CSVWGRGLGKGASTEAFF	TGCAGCGTCTGGGGCAGGGGGCTGGGAAAGGGGGCTAGTACTGAAGCTTTCTTT
TRBV7-9	NA	TRBJ2-2	TRBD1	CASSLKATGVSAGELFF	TGTGCCAGCAGCTTAAAGGCGACAGGGGTCTCCGCCGGGGAGCTGTTTTTT
TRBV4-1	few	TRBJ1-6	NA	CASSRYGQDNSPLHF	TGCGCCAGCAGCCGCTACGGACAAGATAATTCACCCCTCCACTTT
TRBV9	NA	TRBJ2-7	NA	CASRADRWDEQYF	TGTGCCAGCAGGGCCGACCGGTGGGACGAGCAGTACTTC
TRBV6-5	NA	TRBJ1-6	NA	CASSISDSYNSPLHF	TGTGCCAGCAGCATATCGGACAGCTATAATTCACCCCTCCACTTT
TRBV10-3	NA	TRBJ1-3	TRBD1	CATWGQSSGNTIYF	TGTGCCACCTGGGGACAGTCTTCTGGAAACACCATATATTTT
TRBV28	NA	TRBJ2-3	TRBD1	CASSTQGAQGDTQYF	TGTGCCAGCAGTACACAGGGGGCGCAAGGAGATACGCAGTATTTT
TRBV11-2	few	TRBJ1-6	NA	CASSLGRRSPLHF	TGTGCCAGCAGCTTAGGGAGGCGTTCACCCCTCCACTTT
TRBV29-1	NA	TRBJ1-2	NA	CSEVRTDYGYTF	TGCAGCGAAGTCCGCACAGATTATGGCTACACCTTC
TRBV5-1	NA	TRBJ1-1	NA	CASSLDAYRKNTEAFF	TGCGCCAGCAGCTTGGACGCGTACAGAAAGAACACTGAAGCTTTCTTT
TRBV9	NA	TRBJ2-1	NA	CASSVGASSYNEQFF	TGTGCCAGCAGCGTAGGTGCTAGCTCCTACAATGAGCAGTTCTTC
TRBV19	NA	TRBJ1-5	NA	CASSRSPLGSNQPQHF	TGTGCCAGTAGTAGGTCACCTCTGGGCAGCAATCAGCCCCAGCATTTT
TRBV2	NA	TRBJ2-1	TRBD2	CASTGGGGATNEQFF	TGTGCCAGCACTGGCGGCGGGGGGGCCACAAATGAGCAGTTCTTC
TRBV12-5	NA	TRBJ2-2	NA	CASGTGPGTGELFF	TGTGCTAGTGGTACAGGGCCGGGGACCGGGGAGCTGTTTTTT
TRBV2	NA	TRBJ2-2	TRBD1	CASSEPYDRGTGELFF	TGTGCCAGCAGTGAACCATACGACAGGGGCACCGGGGAGCTGTTTTTT
TRBV19	NA	TRBJ1-5	NA	CASVQGRDQPQHF	TGTGCCAGCGTACAGGGTCGCGATCAGCCCCAGCATTTT
TRBV7-2	once	TRBJ1-5	NA	CASSFSGYSNQPQHF	TGTGCCAGCAGCTTTTCCGGGTATAGCAATCAGCCCCAGCATTTT
TRBV2	NA	TRBJ1-1	NA	CASNWADTGNTEAFF	TGTGCCAGCAACTGGGCGGACACCGGGAACACTGAAGCTTTCTTT
TRBV11-2	few	TRBJ1-6	NA	CASSLDRSGSSPLHF	TGTGCCAGCAGCTTAGACAGATCAGGCAGTTCACCCCTCCACTTT
TRBV7-3	NA	TRBJ2-7	TRBD2	CASSASGGAVEQYF	TGTGCCAGCAGCGCCAGCGGGGGGGCCGTTGAGCAGTACTTC
TRBV7-3	NA	TRBJ2-1	TRBD2	CASSLLAGFNEQFF	TGTGCCAGCAGTCTCCTAGCGGGCTTCAATGAGCAGTTCTTC
TRBV27	NA	TRBJ1-4	NA	CASSFLGPGEKLFF	TGTGCCAGCAGTTTCCTCGGGCCAGGTGAAAAACTGTTTTTT
TRBV15	NA	TRBJ2-1	TRBD1	CATSRRQGLLNEQFF	TGTGCCACCAGCAGAAGACAGGGGCTATTGAATGAGCAGTTCTTC
TRBV19	once	TRBJ2-7	NA	CASTSRGSYEQYF	TGTGCCAGTACGTCCAGGGGATCCTACGAGCAGTACTTC